The 5 T cell receptor beta chains below all came from one sample that was sequenced in a study of vaccination effects on CD4 cells after COVID-19. Antigen-specific CD4+ T cells expanded by the ViraFEST assay with viral peptide pools were then sequenced. When around 9 days of culture had elapsed, CD4+ T cells were isolated. The participants, recipients of two vaccine doses, got either BNT162b2 or mRNA-1273. Profiling relied on immunoSEQ multiplex PCR, and the TCRdb table lists in-frame clones only, not all of them. The sample carries some 23,000 clones, 65% to 85% recorded once. These receptors have no known antigen. Sequenced here: CD4+ T cells from PBMCs cultured with HCoV-229E spike peptides, sampled after COVID-19 vaccination. The receptors originated from a human donor who received a COVID-19 vaccine.

The chain recombines TRBV12-3 or TRBV12-4 with TRBJ2-5; D gene uncertain. Trimming shortened V by 7 bases and J by 4 bases, and 10 bases separated the two germline ends. This CDR3 is built from 12 residues. The CDR3 nucleotides are TGTGCCAGCACAAGCATAGGAGAGACCCAGTACTTC. It encodes CASTSIGETQYF.

The chain carries TRBV5-5 and TRBJ1-5; 7 bases map to TRBD1. After removal of 4 bases from V and 14 bases from J, the junction contained 9 bases not matched to a gene. The CDR3 contains 12 residues. Per the germline V gene, CDR1 is SGHKS and CDR2 is YYEKEE (reference sequence). Here the CDR3 DNA reads TGTGCCAGCAGCGCTACCGGACAGGCCGAGCATTTT. This gives the protein CASSATGQAEHF.

The chain is built from TRBV7-9 and TRBJ1-1; no definite D call. The CDR3 has 11 residues. Germline loops: CDR1 SEHNR, CDR2 FQNEAQ (reference sequence). V shed 5 bases and J shed 4 bases, with 5 bases lying between them. The CDR3, as DNA: TGTGCCAGCAGCACACTCACTGAAGCTTTCTTT. This gives the protein CASSTLTEAFF.

V gene TRBV12-2 combines with J gene TRBJ2-1; whether TRBD2, the table's D call, matches the DNA was not checked. TRBV12-2 is reported as a pseudogene. The CDR3 has 17 amino acids. The CDR3 nucleotides read TGTGCAAGTCGCTTAGCGAGTATCCCTAGCGGGAGCAATGAGCAGTTCTTC. Amino acids: CASRLASIPSGSNEQFF.

The chain links TRBV28 to TRBJ2-1, with 8 bases lining up with TRBD2. CDR3 size: 15 residues. J lost 4 bases, V lost 4 bases, and 6 bases had no gene match. Germline loops: CDR1 MDHEN, CDR2 SYDVKM. CDR3 nucleotide sequence: TGTGCCAGCAGTTCCCCGGGAGGGGCGTACAATGAGCAGTTCTTC. Its protein product is CASSSPGGAYNEQFF.